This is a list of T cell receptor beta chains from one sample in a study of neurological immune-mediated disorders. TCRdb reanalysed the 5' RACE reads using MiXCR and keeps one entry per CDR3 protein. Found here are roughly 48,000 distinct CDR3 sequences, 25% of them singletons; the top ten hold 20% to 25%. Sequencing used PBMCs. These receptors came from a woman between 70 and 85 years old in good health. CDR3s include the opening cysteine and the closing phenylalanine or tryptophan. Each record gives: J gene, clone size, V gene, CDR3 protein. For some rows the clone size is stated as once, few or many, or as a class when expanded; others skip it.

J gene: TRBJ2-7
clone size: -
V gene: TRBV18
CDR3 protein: CASSPRERGEQYF

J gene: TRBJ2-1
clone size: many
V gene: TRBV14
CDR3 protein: CASSQDWARRNEQFF

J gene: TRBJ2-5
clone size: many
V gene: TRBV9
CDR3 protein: CASSVVGLQETQYF

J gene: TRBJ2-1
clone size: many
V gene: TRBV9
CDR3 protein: CASSPQVSSYNEQFF

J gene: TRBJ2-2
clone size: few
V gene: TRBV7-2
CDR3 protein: CASSLKAGGNTGELFF

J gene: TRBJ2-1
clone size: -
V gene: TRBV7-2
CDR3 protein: CASSSTSGRFEQFF

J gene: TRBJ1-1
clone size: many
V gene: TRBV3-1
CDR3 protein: CASSQVRQGHEAFF

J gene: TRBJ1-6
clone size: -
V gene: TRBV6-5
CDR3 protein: CASSYKHSSPLHF

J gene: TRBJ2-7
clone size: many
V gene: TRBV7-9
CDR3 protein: CASSIGGTGYEQYF

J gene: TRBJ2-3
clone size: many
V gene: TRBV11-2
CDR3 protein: CASSGSGSPDTQYF

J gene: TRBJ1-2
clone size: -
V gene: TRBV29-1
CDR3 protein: CSAYREWGYGYTF

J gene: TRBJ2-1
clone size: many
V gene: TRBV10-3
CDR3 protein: CAISESAGGVNEQFF

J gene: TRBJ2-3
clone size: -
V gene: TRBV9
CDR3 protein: CASSVVGDSDTQYF

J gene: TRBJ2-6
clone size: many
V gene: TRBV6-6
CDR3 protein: CASSYHVFRQRGNVLTF

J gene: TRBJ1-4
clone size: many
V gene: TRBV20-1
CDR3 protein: CSVGTPALNEKLFF

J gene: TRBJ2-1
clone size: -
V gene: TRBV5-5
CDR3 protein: CASSRTLSSSYNEQFF

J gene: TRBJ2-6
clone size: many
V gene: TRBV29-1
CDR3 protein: CSVESGGSSGANVLTF

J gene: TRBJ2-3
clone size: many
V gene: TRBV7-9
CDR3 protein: CASSIGPENTQYF

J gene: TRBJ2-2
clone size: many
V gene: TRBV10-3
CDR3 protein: CAISEGVDTGELFF

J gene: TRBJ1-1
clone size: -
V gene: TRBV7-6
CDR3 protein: CASSLRGTGRTEAFF

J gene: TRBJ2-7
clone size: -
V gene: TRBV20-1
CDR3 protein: CSARESGYEQYF

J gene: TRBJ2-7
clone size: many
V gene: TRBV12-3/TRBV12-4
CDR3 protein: CASSPGPSSYEQYF

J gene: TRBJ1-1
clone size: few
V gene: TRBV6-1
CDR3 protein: CASRHPGQGVTEAFF

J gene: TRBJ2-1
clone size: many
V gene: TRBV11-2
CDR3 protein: CASTSTAPGEQFF

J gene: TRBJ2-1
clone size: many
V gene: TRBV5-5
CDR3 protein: CASSLLSLASYNEQFF

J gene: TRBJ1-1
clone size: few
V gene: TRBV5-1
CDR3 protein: CASSHGGANTEAFF

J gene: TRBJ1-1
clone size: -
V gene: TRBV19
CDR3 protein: CASSIRDRGGTEAFF

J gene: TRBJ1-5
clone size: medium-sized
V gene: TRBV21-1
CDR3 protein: CASSRGGSQGQSNQPQHF

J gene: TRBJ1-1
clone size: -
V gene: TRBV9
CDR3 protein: CASSPGLLDTEAFF

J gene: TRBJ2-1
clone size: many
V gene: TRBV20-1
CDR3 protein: CSARAGYNEQFF

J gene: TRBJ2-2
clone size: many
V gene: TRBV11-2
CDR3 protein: CASSLYGRGGELFF

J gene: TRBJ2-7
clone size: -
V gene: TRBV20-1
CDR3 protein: CSARDRDRPYEQYF

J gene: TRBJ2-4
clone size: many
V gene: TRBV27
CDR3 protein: CASSLVVGGRVEYF

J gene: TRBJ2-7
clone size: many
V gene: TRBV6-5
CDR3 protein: CASSYKESAYEQYF

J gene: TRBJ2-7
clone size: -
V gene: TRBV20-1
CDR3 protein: CSAADRTYEQYF

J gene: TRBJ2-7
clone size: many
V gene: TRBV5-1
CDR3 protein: CASRATSGGYEQYF